One and the same sample provided the 14 T cell receptor beta chains below, sequenced in a study of T cell responses to AZD1222 COVID-19 vaccine. TCRdb's table, derived via immunoSEQ multiplex PCR, lists solely in-frame clones and lacks some. The sample has about 100,000 clones; approximately 87% are singletons. The material sequenced was peripheral blood, taken on day 0 of MenACWY control vaccination. The source of these receptors is an adult in good health.

This chain connects TRBV28 to TRBJ1-2; no clear D gene. The CDR3 sequence is 12 residues long. From germline, CDR1 is MDHEN and CDR2 SYDVKM. The germline V and J ends were trimmed by 7 bases and 1 base, with 7 bases remaining between them. CDR3 DNA: TGTGCCAGCACCAAGGGTAACTATGGCTACACCTTC. Amino acids: CASTKGNYGYTF.

This clone was recorded a few times. The chain couples TRBV27 to TRBJ1-3; D might be TRBD1 (6 bases). V gave up 5 bases and J gave up 4 bases, with 12 bases separating them. The germline gives CDR1 MNHEY, CDR2 SMNVEV (reference sequence). The CDR3 contains 14 residues. CDR3 region: CASSEGGVGNTIYF. CDR3 bases: TGTGCCAGCAGTGAGGGGGGGGTAGGAAACACCATATATTTT.

This clone is a singleton in its sample. The CDR3 region is CASSQPQSAGAGEKLFF. Here the CDR3 DNA reads TGCGCCAGCAGCCAACCCCAGTCCGCAGGGGCGGGTGAAAAACTGTTTTTT. This chain joins TRBV4-1 and TRBJ1-4; D may be TRBD1 (6 bases). CDR1 and CDR2 (germline): MGHRA, YSYEKL. Trimming left V 2 bases short and J 7 bases short, with 20 bases between. The CDR3 runs 17 residues.

V is TRBV5-1 and J is TRBJ2-7, with D possibly TRBD1 on 6 matching bases. CDR3 length: 13 amino acids. CDR1 is SGHRS, CDR2 YFSETQ, per germline. Trimming stripped 2 bases from V and 5 bases from J, with 11 bases between. CDR3 bases: TGCGCCAGCAGCTTCAACAGGGTACACGAGCAGTACTTC. It codes for CASSFNRVHEQYF.

This clone was counted a single time. The chain employs TRBV5-1 and TRBJ2-1, with a weak D call TRBD1 (6 bases). Trimming stripped 0 bases from V and 7 bases from J, with 17 bases between. CDR3 length: 16 amino acids. CDR1 and CDR2 (germline): SGHRS, YFSETQ. CDR3 region: CASSLALTTGSNEQFF. DNA of the CDR3: TGCGCCAGCAGCTTGGCCCTGACGACAGGTTCGAATGAGCAGTTCTTC.

The chain links TRBV5-8 to TRBJ2-5; 7 bases are shared with TRBD1. V lost 2 bases to trimming and J lost 2 bases; unmatched junction nucleotides: 6. Germline V CDR1 and CDR2: SGHTS, YDEGEE. The CDR3 has 15 amino acids. The DNA of the CDR3 is TGTGCCAGCAGCTTTGTACCAGGGGGACAAGAGACCCAGTACTTC. It codes for CASSFVPGGQETQYF.

This clone appeared once. The genes are TRBV6-1 and TRBJ2-7; D is unclear. This CDR3 region has 15 residues. CDR1 is MNHNS and CDR2 is SASEGT in the germline V gene. The ends were cut back, 3 bases at V and 5 bases at J, with 17 bases in the middle. CDR3: CASSDRARRLHEQYF. The DNA of the CDR3 is TGTGCCAGCAGTGACCGGGCAAGGCGGCTCCACGAGCAGTACTTC.

The J gene is TRBJ1-5, the V gene TRBV28; D is uncertain. This CDR3 region has 16 residues. Germline CDR1 and CDR2: MDHEN and SYDVKM. V lost 7 bases and J lost 4, with 20 bases in between. As DNA, the CDR3 is TGTGCCAGCACCCATCGGGGATCTAGAGGGAATCAGCCCCAGCATTTT. Its protein is CASTHRGSRGNQPQHF.

This chain connects TRBV28 to TRBJ1-5; the match to TRBD1 covers 7 bases. Germline V gene lookup returns CDR1 MDHEN and CDR2 SYDVKM. CDR3 length equals 14 residues. V gave up 2 bases and J gave up 5 bases; unmatched junction bases: 3. The CDR3 region is CASSLDREDQPQHF. Here the CDR3 DNA reads TGTGCCAGCAGTTTAGACAGGGAAGATCAGCCCCAGCATTTT.

J is TRBJ2-1 and V is TRBV9; 12 nucleotides line up with TRBD2. Germline V CDR1 and CDR2: SGDLS, YYNGEE. V trimming: 4 bases; J trimming: 3 bases; junction bases outside the gene matches: 8. This CDR3 region has 17 residues. As DNA, the CDR3 is TGTGCCAGCAGCCTTACTAGCGGGAGGCGAATCTACAATGAGCAGTTCTTC. It yields the protein CASSLTSGRRIYNEQFF.

V and J are TRBV7-9 and TRBJ1-6; D is ambiguous. The CDR3 totals 14 residues. With 6 bases removed from V and 7 bases from J, the gap between germline ends came to 13 bases. Germline lookup yields CDR1 SEHNR and CDR2 FQNEAQ (reference sequence). The CDR3, as DNA: TGTGCCAGCAGTTCATGGACGGCCAATTCACCCCTCCACTTT. Translation: CASSSWTANSPLHF.

The rearrangement links TRBV20-1 to TRBJ1-1; D gene uncertain. This CDR3 comprises 11 residues. The V gene's germline CDR1 is DFQATT and CDR2 SNEGSKA (reference sequence). The germline V and J ends were trimmed by 5 bases and 0 bases, with 4 bases remaining between them. CDR3 sequence reads: CSAQLNTEAFF. The CDR3 DNA follows: TGCAGTGCTCAACTGAACACTGAAGCTTTCTTT.

The genes are TRBV5-1 and TRBJ1-2; D gene ambiguous. V was trimmed by 4 bases and J by 0 bases, leaving 10 bases between them. Germline V gene data show CDR1 as SGHRS and CDR2 as YFSETQ. This CDR3 has 14 amino acids. The CDR3 DNA reads TGCGCCAGCAGCGGCGGGAACCCTAACTATGGCTACACCTTC. This sequence encodes CASSGGNPNYGYTF.

The V gene is TRBV5-1, the J gene TRBJ2-2; D remains ambiguous. In germline, CDR1 is SGHRS, CDR2 YFSETQ. V was clipped by 3 bases and J by 2 bases, with 8 bases between them. The CDR3 extends over 14 amino acids. The CDR3 loop reads CASSWIDNTGELFF. The CDR3 coding sequence is TGCGCCAGCAGCTGGATAGATAACACCGGGGAGCTGTTTTTT.